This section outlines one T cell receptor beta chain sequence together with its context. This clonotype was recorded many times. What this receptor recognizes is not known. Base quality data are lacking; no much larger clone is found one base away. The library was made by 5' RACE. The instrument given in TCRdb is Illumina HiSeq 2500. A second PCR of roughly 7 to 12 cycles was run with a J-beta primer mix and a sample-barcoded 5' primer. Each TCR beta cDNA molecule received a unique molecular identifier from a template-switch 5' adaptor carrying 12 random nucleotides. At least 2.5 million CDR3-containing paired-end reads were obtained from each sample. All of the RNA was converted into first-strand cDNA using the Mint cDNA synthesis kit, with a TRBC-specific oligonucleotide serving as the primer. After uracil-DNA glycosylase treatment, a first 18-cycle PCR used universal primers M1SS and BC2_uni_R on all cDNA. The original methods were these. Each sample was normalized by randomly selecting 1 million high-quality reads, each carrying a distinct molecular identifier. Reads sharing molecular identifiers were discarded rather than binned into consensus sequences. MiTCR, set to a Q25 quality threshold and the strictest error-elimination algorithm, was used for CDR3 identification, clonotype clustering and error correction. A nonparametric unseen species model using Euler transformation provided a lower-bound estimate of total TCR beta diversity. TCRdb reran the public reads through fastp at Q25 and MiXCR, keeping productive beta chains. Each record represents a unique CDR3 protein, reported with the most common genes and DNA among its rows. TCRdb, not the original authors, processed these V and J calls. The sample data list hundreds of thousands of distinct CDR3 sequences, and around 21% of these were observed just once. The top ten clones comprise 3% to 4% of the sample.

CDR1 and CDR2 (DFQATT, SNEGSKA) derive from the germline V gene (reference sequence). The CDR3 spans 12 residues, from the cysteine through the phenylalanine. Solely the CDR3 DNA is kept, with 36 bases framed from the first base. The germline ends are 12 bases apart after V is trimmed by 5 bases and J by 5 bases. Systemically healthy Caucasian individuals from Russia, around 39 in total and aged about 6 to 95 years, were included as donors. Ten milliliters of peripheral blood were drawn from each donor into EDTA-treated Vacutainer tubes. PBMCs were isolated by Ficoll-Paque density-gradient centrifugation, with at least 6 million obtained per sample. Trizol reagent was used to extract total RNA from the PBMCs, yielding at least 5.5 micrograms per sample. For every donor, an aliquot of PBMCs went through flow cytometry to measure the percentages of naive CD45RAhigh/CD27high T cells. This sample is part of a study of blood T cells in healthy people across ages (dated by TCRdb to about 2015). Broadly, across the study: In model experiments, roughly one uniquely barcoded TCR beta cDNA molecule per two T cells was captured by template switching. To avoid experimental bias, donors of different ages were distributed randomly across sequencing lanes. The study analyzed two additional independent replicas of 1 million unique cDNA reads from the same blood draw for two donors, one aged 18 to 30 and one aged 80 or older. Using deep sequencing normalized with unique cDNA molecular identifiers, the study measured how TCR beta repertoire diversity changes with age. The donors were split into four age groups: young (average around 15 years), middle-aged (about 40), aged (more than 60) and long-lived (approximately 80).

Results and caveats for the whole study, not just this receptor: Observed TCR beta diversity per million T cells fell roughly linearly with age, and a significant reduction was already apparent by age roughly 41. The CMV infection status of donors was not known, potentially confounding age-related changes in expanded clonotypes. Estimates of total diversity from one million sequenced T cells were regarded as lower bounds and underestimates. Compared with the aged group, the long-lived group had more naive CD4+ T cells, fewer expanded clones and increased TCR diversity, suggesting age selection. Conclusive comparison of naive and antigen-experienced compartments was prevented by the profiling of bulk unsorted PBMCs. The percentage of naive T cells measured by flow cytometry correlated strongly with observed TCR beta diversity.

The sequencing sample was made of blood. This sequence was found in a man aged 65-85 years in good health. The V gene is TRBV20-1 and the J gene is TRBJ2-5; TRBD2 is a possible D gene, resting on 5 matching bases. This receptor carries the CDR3 CSARVGVETQYF. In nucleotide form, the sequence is TGCAGTGCTCGCGTGGGAGTGGAGACCCAGTACTTC.